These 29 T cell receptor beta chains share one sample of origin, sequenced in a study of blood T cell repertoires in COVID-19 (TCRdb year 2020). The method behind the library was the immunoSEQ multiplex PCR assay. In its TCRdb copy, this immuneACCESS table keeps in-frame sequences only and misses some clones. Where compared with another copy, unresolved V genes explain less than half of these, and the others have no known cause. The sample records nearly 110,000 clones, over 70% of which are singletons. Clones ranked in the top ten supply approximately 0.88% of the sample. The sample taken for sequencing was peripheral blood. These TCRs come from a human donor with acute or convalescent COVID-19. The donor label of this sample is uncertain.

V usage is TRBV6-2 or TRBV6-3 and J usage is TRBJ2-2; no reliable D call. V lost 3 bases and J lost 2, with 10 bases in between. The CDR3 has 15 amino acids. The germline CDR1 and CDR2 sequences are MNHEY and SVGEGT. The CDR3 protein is CASSYGLLNTGELFF. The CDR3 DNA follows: TGTGCCAGCAGTTATGGGCTTCTAAACACCGGGGAGCTGTTTTTT.

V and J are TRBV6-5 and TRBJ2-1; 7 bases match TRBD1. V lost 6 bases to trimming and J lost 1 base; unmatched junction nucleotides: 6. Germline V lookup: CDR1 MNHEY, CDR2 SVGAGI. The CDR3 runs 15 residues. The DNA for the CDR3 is TGTGCCAGCAGGGTCCCGGGACAGTCCTACAATGAGCAGTTCTTC. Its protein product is CASRVPGQSYNEQFF.

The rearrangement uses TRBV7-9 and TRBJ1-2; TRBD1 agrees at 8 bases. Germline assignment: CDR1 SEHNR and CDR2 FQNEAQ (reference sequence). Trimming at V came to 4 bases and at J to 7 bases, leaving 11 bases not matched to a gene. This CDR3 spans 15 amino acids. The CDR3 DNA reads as TGTGCCAGCAGCTCACAATCTGGACAGGGTAGTGGCTACACCTTC. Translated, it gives CASSSQSGQGSGYTF.

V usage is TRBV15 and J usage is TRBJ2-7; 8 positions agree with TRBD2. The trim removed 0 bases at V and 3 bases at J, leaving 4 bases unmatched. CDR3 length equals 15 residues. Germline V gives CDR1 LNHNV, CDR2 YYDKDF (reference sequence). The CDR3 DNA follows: TGTGCCACCAGCAGAGATCGGGGGGGGTACTACGAGCAGTACTTC. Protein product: CATSRDRGGYYEQYF.

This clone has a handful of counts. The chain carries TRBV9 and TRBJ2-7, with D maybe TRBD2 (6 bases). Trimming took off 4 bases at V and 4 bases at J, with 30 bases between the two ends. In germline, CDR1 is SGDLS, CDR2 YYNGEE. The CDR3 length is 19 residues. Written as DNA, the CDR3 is TGTGCCAGCAGCCCACTACGGAGGGCAGGCCCAGACCATAATTACGAGCAGTACGTC. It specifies CASSPLRRAGPDHNYEQYV.

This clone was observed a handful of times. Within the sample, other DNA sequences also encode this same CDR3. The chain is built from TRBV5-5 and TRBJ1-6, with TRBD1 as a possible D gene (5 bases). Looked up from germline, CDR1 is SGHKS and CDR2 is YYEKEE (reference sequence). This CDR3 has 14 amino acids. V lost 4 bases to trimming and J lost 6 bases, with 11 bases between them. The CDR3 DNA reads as TGTGCCAGCAGCCTGGGGCTCCCTAATTCACCCCTCCACTTT. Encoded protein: CASSLGLPNSPLHF.

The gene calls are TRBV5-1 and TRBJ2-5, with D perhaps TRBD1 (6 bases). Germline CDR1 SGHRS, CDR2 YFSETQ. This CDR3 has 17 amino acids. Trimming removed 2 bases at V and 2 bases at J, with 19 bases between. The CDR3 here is CASSFPGQGWEQETQYF. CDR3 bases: TGCGCCAGCAGCTTTCCGGGACAAGGGTGGGAGCAAGAGACCCAGTACTTC.

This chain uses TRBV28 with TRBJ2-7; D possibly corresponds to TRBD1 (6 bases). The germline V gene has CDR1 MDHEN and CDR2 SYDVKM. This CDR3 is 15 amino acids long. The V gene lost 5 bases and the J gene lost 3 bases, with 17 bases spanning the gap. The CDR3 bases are TGTGCCAGCAGTCCTACAGGGATCCGCGACTACGAGCAGTACGTC. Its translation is CASSPTGIRDYEQYV.

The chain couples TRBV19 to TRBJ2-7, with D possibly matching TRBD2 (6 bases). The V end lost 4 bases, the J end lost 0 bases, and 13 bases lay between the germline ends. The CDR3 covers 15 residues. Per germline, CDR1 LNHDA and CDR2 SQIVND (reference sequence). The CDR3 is CASSTGGGSSYEQYF. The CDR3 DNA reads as TGTGCCAGTAGTACCGGTGGGGGGAGCTCCTACGAGCAGTACTTC.

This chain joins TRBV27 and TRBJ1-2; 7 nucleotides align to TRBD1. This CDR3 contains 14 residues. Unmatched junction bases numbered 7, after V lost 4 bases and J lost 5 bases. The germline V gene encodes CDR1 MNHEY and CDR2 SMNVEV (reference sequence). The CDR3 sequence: CASSYRGVGYGYTF. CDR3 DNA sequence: TGTGCCAGCAGTTACAGGGGCGTGGGGTATGGCTACACCTTC.

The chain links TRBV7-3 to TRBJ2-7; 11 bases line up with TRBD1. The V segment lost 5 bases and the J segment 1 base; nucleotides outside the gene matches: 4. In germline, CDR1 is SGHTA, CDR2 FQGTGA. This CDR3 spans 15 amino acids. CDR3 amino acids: CASSPGTGGSYEQYF. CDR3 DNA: TGTGCCAGCAGCCCCGGGACAGGGGGGTCCTACGAGCAGTACTTC.

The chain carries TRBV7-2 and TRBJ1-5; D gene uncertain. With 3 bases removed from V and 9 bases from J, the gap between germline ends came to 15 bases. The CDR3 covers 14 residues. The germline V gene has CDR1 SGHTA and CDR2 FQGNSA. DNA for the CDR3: TGTGCCAGCAGCTTTTTGACGGGTCAAGGGCCCCAGCATTTT. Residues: CASSFLTGQGPQHF.

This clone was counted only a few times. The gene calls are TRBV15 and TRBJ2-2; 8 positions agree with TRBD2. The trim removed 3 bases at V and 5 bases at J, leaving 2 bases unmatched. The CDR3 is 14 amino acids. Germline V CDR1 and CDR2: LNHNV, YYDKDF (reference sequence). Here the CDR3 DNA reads TGTGCCACCAGCAGGACTAGCGTAACCGGGGAGCTGTTTTTT. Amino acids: CATSRTSVTGELFF. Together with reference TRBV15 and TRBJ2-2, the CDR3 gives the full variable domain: DAMVIQNPRYQVTQFGKPVTLSCSQTLNHNVMYWYQQKSSQAPKLLFHYYDKDFNNEADTPDNFQSRRPNTSFCFLDIRSPGLGDTAMYLCATSRTSVTGELFFGEGSRLTVL.

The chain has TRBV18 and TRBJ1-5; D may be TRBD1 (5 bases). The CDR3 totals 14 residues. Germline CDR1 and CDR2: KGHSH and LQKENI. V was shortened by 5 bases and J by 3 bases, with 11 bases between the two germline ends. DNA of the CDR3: TGTGCCAGCTCAGAGCAGGGATACAATCAGCCCCAGCATTTT. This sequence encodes CASSEQGYNQPQHF. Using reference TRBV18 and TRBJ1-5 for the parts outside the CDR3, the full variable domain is NAGVMQNPRHLVRRRGQEARLRCSPMKGHSHVYWYRQLPEEGLKFMVYLQKENIIDESGMPKERFSAEFPKEGPSILRIQQVVRGDSAAYFCASSEQGYNQPQHFGDGTRLSIL.

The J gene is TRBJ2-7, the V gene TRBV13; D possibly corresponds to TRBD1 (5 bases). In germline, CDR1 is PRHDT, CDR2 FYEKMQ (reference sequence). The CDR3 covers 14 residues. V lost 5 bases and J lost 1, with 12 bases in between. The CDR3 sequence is CASSHAGFSYEQYV. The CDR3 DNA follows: TGTGCCAGCAGCCACGCAGGGTTTTCCTACGAGCAGTACGTC.

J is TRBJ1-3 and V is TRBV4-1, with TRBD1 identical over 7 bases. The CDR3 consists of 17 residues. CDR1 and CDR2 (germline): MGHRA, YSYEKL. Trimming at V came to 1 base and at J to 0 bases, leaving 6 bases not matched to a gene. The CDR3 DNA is TGCGCCAGCAGCCAAGTAGGACAGGCAGCCTCTGGAAACACCATATATTTT. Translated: CASSQVGQAASGNTIYF.

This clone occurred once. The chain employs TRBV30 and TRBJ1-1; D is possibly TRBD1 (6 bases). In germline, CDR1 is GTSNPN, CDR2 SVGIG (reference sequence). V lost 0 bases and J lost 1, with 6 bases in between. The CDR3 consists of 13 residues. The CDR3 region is CAWSVQGNTEAFF. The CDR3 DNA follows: TGTGCCTGGAGTGTACAGGGGAACACTGAAGCTTTCTTT.

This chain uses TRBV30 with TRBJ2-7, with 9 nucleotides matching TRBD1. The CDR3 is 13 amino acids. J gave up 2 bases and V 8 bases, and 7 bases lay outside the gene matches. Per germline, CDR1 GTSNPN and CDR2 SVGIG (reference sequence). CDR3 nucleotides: TGTGCCCAGAGGGGACAGGGCCCCTACGAGCAGTACTTC. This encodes CAQRGQGPYEQYF.

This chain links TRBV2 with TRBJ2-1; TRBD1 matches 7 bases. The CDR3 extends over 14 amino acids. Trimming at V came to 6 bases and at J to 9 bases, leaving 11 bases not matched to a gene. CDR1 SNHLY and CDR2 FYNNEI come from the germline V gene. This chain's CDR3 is CASRGDSWVREQFF. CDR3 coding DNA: TGTGCCAGCAGGGGGGACAGTTGGGTGCGTGAGCAGTTCTTC.

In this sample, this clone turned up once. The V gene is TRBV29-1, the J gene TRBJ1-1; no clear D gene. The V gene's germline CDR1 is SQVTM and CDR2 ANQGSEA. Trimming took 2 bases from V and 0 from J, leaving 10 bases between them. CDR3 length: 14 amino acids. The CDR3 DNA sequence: TGCAGCGTTGAACACAGCAGGTTGAACACTGAAGCTTTCTTT. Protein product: CSVEHSRLNTEAFF. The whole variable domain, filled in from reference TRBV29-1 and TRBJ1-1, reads SAVISQKPSRDICQRGTSLTIQCQVDSQVTMMFWYRQQPGQSLTLIATANQGSEATYESGFVIDKFPISRPNLTFSTLTVSNMSPEDSSIYLCSVEHSRLNTEAFFGQGTRLTVV.

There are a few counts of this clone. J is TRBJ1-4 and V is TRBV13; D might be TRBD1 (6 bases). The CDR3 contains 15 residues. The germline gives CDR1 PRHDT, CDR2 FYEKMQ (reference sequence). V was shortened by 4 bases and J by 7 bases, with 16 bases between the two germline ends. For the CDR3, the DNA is TGTGCCAGCAGCTCCCGACAGGATAACACTGAAAAACTGTTTTTT. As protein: CASSSRQDNTEKLFF.

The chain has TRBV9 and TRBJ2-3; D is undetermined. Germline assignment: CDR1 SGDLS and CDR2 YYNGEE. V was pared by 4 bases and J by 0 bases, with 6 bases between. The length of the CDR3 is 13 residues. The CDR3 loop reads CASSSLSTDTQYF. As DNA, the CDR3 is TGTGCCAGCAGCTCCCTCAGCACAGATACGCAGTATTTT.

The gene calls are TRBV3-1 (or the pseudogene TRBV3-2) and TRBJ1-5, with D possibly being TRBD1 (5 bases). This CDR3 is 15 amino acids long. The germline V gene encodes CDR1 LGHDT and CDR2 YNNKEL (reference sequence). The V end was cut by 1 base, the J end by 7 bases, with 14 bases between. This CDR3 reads CASSQAQGAKQPQHF. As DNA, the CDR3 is TGTGCCAGCAGCCAAGCGCAAGGGGCCAAGCAGCCCCAGCATTTT.

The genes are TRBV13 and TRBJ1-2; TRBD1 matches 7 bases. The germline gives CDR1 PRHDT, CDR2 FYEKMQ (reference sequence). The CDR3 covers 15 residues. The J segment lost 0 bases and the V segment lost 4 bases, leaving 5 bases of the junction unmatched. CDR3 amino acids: CASSWTGQANYGYTF. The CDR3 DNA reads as TGTGCCAGCAGCTGGACAGGACAAGCTAACTATGGCTACACCTTC.

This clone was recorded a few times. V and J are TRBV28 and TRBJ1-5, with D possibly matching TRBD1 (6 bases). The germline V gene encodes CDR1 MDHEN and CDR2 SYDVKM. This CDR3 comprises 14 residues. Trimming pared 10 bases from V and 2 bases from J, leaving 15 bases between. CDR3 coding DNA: TGTGCCATACGGGACACCGGGGGCAATCAGCCCCAGCATTTT. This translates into CAIRDTGGNQPQHF.

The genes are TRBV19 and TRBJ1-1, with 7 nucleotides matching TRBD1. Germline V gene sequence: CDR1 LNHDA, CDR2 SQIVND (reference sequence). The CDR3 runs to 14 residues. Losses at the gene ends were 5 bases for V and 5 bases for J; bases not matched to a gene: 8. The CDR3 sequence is CASSAQTGRTEAFF. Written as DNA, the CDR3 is TGTGCCAGTAGTGCCCAGACAGGGAGGACTGAAGCTTTCTTT.

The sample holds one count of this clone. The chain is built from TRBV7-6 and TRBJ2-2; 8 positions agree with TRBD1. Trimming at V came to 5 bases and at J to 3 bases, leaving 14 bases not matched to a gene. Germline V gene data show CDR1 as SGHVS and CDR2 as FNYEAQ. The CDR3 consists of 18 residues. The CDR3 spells CASSLMKGQGSYTGELFF. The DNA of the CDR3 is TGTGCCAGCAGCCTAATGAAAGGACAGGGTTCTTACACCGGGGAGCTGTTTTTT. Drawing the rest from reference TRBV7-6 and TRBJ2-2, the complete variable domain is GAGVSQSPRYKVTKRGQDVALRCDPISGHVSLYWYRQALGQGPEFLTYFNYEAQQDKSGLPNDRFSAERPEGSISTLTIQRTEQRDSAMYRCASSLMKGQGSYTGELFFGEGSRLTVL.

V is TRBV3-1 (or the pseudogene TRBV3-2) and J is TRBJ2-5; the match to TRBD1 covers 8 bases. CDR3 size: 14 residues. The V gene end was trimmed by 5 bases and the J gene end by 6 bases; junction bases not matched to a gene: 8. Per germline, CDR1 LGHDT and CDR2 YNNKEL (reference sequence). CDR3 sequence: CASSGGQGGKTQYF. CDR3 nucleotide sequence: TGTGCCAGCAGCGGCGGACAGGGTGGAAAGACCCAGTACTTC.

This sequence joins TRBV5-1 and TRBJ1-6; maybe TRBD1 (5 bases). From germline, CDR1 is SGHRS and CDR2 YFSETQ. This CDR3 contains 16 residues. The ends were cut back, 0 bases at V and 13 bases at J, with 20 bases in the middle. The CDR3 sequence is CASSLGGPLGEIPLHF. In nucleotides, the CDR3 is TGCGCCAGCAGCTTGGGGGGCCCTCTAGGGGAAATCCCCCTCCACTTT. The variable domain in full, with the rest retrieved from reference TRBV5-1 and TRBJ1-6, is KAGVTQTPRYLIKTRGQQVTLSCSPISGHRSVSWYQQTPGQGLQFLFEYFSETQRNKGNFPGRFSGRQFSNSRSEMNVSTLELGDSALYLCASSLGGPLGEIPLHFGNGTRLTVT.